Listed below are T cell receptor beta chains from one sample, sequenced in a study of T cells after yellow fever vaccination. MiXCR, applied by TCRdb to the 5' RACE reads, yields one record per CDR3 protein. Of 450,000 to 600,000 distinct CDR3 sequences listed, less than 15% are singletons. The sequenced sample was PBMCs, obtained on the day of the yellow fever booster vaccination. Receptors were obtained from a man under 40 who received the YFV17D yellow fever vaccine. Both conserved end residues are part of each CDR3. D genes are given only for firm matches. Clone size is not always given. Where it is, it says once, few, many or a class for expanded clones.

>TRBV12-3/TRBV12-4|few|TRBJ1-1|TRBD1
CASSFLLGRQGKEAFF
TGTGCCAGCAGTTTTTTACTGGGGAGACAGGGAAAAGAAGCTTTCTTT
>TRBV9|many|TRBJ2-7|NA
CASSVAGQEGTYEQYF
TGTGCCAGCAGCGTAGCCGGGCAGGAGGGTACCTACGAGCAGTACTTC
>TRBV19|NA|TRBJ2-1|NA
CASSIGRSSYNEQFF
TGTGCCAGTAGTATCGGCAGGAGCTCCTACAATGAGCAGTTCTTC
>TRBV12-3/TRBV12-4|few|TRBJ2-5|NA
CASSIGLGETQYF
TGTGCCAGCAGCATAGGGTTAGGGGAGACCCAGTACTTC
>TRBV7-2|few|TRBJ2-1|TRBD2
CASSSPLAGGSYNEQFF
TGTGCCAGCAGCTCCCCCTTGGCGGGAGGCTCCTACAATGAGCAGTTCTTC
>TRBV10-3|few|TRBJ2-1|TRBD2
CAISSQGTSGSIHNEQFF
TGTGCCATCAGTTCCCAAGGGACTAGCGGGAGTATCCACAATGAGCAGTTCTTC
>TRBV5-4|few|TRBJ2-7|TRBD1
CASSNWTGPLYEQYF
TGTGCCAGCAGCAACTGGACAGGACCCCTCTACGAGCAGTACTTC
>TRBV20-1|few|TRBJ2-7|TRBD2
CSASGGTSGIYEQYF
TGCAGTGCTAGCGGTGGGACTAGCGGGATCTACGAGCAGTACTTC
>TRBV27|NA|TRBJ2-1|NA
CASSLDSFSEQFF
TGTGCCAGCAGTTTGGACTCCTTCTCTGAGCAGTTCTTC
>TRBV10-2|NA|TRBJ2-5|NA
CASTFGRETQYF
TGCGCCAGCACTTTTGGGAGGGAGACCCAGTACTTC
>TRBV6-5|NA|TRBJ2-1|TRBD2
CASSYFSGSSDNEQFF
TGTGCCAGCAGTTACTTTAGCGGGAGTTCGGATAATGAGCAGTTCTTC
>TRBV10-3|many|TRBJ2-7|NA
CAISPYSSYEQYF
TGTGCCATCAGTCCATATAGCTCCTACGAGCAGTACTTC
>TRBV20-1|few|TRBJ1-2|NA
CSASDPSEGIIYGYTF
TGCAGTGCTAGCGACCCAAGCGAGGGAATCATTTATGGCTACACCTTC
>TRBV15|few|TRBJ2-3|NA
CATSRGGSDTQYF
TGTGCCACCAGCAGAGGGGGGTCGGATACGCAGTATTTT
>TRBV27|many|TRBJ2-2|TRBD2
CASSAGGVGGELFF
TGTGCCAGCAGCGCCGGGGGGGTAGGCGGGGAGCTGTTTTTT
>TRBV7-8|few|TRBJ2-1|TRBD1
CASSFTGGVAGNNEQFF
TGTGCCAGCAGCTTCACAGGGGGCGTGGCGGGGAACAATGAGCAGTTCTTC
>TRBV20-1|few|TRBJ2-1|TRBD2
CSARKPGLEPYEQFF
TGCAGTGCTAGAAAACCGGGACTAGAGCCCTATGAGCAGTTCTTC
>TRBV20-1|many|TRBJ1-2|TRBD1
CSASPGQGAAYGYTF
TGCAGTGCTTCACCGGGACAGGGGGCGGCCTATGGCTACACCTTC
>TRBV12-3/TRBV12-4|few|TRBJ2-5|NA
CASSLSRGRETQYF
TGTGCCAGCAGTTTAAGTCGGGGAAGGGAGACCCAGTACTTC
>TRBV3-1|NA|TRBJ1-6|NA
CASSPQYQDNSPLHF
TGTGCCAGCAGCCCTCAGTACCAGGATAATTCACCCCTCCACTTT
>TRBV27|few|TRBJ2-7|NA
CASSSSLAGRDEQYF
NA
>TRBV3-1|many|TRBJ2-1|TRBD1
CASSQPDRGGNEQFF
TGTGCCAGCAGCCAACCGGACAGGGGAGGGAATGAGCAGTTCTTC
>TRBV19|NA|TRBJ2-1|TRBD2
CASRRAGGPLNEQFF
TGTGCCAGTAGACGAGCGGGAGGGCCTCTCAATGAGCAGTTCTTC
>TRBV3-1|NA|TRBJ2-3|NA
CASSPAGPTDTQYF
TGTGCCAGCAGCCCAGCGGGCCCCACAGATACGCAGTATTTT
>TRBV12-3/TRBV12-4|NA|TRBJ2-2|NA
CASSSTTGELFF
TGTGCCAGCAGTTCTACCACCGGGGAGCTGTTTTTT
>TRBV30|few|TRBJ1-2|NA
CAWTTGFGGYTF
TGTGCCTGGACCACGGGCTTCGGCGGCTACACCTTC
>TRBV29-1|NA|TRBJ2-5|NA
CSVVQVQETQYF
TGCAGCGTTGTCCAGGTACAAGAGACCCAGTACTTC
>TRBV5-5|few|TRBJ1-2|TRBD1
CASSGTGGGGGYTF
TGTGCCAGCAGCGGAACAGGGGGCGGCGGTGGCTACACCTTC
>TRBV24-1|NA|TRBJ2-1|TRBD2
CATQSSGGRLNEQFF
TGTGCCACTCAATCTAGCGGAGGCCGTTTAAATGAGCAGTTCTTC
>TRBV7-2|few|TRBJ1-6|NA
CASSLEFVGSPLHF
TGTGCCAGCAGCTTAGAGTTTGTGGGTTCACCCCTCCACTTT
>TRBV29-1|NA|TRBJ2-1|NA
CSVVPRSHPYNEQFF
TGCAGCGTTGTCCCCAGGAGTCACCCCTACAATGAGCAGTTCTTC
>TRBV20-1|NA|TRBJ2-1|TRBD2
CSATRTSVNEQFF
TGCAGTGCTACCAGGACTAGCGTGAATGAGCAGTTCTTC
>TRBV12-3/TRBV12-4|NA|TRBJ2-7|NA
CASSFVSGSYEQYF
TGTGCCAGCAGTTTTGTTAGCGGTTCCTACGAGCAGTACTTC
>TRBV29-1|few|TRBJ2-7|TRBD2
CSVEQPAGGSSYEQYF
TGCAGCGTTGAACAACCAGCGGGAGGGAGCTCCTACGAGCAGTACTTC
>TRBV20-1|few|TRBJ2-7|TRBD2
CSARDTGLAGAGEQYF
TGCAGTGCTAGAGATACGGGTTTAGCGGGAGCCGGCGAGCAGTACTTC
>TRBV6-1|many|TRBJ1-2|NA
CASSSDSYGYTF
TGTGCCAGCAGCTCCGACAGTTATGGCTACACCTTC
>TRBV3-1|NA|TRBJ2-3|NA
CASSQGRSGDTQYF
TGTGCCAGCAGCCAAGGCAGGAGCGGAGATACGCAGTATTTT
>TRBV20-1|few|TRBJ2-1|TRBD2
CSARPGTSGYEQFF
TGCAGTGCTAGGCCCGGGACTAGCGGGTATGAGCAGTTCTTC
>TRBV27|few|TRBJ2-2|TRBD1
CASSSPGQGRELFF
TGTGCCAGCAGTTCCCCAGGACAGGGCCGGGAGCTGTTTTTT
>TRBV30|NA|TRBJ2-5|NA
CAWRGDWAQETQYF
TGTGCCTGGAGGGGGGACTGGGCGCAGGAGACCCAGTACTTC
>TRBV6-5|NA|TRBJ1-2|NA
CASSYRPTGGYTF
TGTGCCAGCAGTTACCGACCGACGGGGGGCTACACCTTC
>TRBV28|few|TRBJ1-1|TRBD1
CASSQGQGWGDTEAFF
TGTGCCAGCAGTCAGGGACAGGGGTGGGGGGACACTGAAGCTTTCTTT
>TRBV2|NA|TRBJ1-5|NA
CASSVGIDNNQPQHF
TGTGCCAGCAGTGTCGGGATAGATAACAATCAGCCCCAGCATTTT
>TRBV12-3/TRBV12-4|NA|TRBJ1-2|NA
CASSSQDGANYGYTF
TGTGCCAGCAGCTCCCAGGACGGGGCTAACTATGGCTACACCTTC
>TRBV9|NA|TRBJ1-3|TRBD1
CASSARQGLTGNTIYF
TGTGCCAGCAGCGCCCGACAGGGGCTTACCGGAAACACCATATATTTT
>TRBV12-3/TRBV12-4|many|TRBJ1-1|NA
CASSEFGEAFF
TGTGCCAGCAGTGAATTCGGCGAAGCTTTCTTT
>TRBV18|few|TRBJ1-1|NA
CASSPQIQNTEAFF
TGTGCCAGCTCACCACAGATACAGAACACTGAAGCTTTCTTT
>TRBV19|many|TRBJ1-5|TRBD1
CASSDRVNQPQHF
TGTGCCAGTAGTGACAGGGTCAATCAGCCCCAGCATTTT
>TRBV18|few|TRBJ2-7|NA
CASSPPYSYEQYF
TGTGCCAGCTCACCACCGTACAGCTACGAGCAGTACTTC
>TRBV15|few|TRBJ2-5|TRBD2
CATSIGRFETQYF
TGTGCCACCAGCATCGGGAGGTTTGAGACCCAGTACTTC
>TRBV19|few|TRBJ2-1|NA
CASSIGSSYNEQFF
TGTGCCAGTAGTATAGGGAGCTCCTACAATGAGCAGTTCTTC
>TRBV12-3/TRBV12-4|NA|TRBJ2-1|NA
CASSLVAAYNEQFF
TGTGCCAGCAGTTTGGTAGCGGCGTACAATGAGCAGTTCTTC
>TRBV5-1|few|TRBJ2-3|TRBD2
CASSLDQFGLAGADTQYF
TGCGCCAGCAGCTTGGATCAGTTCGGACTAGCGGGGGCAGATACGCAGTATTTT
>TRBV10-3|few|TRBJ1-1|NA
CAISGNRDTEAFF
TGTGCCATCAGTGGGAACAGGGACACTGAAGCTTTCTTT